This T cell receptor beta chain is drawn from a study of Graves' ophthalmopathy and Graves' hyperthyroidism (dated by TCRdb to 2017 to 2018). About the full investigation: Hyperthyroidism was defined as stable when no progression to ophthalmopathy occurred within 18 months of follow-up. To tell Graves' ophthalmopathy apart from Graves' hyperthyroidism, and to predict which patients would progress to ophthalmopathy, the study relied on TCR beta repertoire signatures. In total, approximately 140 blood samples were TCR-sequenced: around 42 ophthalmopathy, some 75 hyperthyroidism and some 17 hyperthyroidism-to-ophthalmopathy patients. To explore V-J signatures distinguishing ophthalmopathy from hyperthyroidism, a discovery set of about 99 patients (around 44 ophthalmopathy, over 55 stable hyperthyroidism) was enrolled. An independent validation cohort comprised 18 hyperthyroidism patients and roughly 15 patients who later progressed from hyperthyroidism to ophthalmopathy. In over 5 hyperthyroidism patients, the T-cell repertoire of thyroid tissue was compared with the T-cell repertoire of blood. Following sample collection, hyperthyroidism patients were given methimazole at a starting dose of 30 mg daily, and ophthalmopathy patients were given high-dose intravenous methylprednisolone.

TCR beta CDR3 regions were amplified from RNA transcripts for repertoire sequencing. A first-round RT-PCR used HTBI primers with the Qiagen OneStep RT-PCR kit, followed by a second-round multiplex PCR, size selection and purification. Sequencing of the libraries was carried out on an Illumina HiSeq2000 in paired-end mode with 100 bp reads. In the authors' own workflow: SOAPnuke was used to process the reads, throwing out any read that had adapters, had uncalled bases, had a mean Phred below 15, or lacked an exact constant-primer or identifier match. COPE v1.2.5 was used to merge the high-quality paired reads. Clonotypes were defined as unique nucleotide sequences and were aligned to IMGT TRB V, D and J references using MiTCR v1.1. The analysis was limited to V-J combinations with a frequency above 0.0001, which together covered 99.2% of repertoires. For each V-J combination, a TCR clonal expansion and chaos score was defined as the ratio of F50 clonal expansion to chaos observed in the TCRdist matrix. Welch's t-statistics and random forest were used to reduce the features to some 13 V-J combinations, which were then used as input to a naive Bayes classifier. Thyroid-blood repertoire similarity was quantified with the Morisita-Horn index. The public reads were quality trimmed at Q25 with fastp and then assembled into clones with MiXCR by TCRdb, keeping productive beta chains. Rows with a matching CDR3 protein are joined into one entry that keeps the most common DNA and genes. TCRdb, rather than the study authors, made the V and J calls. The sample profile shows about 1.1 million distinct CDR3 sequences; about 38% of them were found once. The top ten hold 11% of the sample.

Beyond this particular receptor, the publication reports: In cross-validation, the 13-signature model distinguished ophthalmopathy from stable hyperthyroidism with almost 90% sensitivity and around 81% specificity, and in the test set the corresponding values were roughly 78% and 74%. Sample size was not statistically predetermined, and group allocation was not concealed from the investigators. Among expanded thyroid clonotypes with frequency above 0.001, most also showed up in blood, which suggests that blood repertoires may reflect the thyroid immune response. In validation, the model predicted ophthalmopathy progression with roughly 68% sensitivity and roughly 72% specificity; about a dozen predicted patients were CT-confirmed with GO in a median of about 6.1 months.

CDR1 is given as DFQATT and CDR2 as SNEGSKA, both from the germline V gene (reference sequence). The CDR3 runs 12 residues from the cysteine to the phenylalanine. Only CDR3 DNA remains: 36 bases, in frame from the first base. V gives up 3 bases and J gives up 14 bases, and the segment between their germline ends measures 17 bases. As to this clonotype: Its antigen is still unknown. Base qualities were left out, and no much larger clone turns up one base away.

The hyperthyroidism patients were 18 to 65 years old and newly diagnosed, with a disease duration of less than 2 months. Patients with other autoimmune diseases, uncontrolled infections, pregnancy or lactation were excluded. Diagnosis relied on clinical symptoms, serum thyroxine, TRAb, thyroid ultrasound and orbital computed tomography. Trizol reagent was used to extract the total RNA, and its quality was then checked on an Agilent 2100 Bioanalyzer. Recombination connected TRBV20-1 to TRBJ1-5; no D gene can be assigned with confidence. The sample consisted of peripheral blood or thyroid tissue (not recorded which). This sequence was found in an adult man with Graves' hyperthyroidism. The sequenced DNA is TGCAGTGCTAGGGAGACTAGCCATTACGAGCATTTT. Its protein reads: CSARETSHYEHF.